Below are 3 T cell receptor beta chains sequenced from a single sample in a study of CD8 T cells in Susac syndrome. When the RNA was reverse transcribed, random hexamers were used with an input of roughly 0.5 to 1 ug. TCRdb analysed the immunoSEQ multiplex PCR reads with MiXCR anew, one entry per CDR3 protein. Of a few hundred thousand distinct CDR3 sequences listed, 92% are singletons. The specimen sequenced was CD4+ T cells from PBMCs. These receptors were taken from a human donor with multiple sclerosis.

This clonotype was observed a single time. The chain couples TRBV30 to TRBJ2-5, with D unclear. The CDR3 covers 14 residues. V lost 0 bases, J lost 5 bases, and 13 bases lay in between. In germline, CDR1 is GTSNPN, CDR2 SVGIG (reference sequence). CDR3 sequence: CAWSVSYSAETQYF. DNA for the CDR3: TGTGCCTGGAGTGTAAGCTACAGTGCGGAGACCCAGTACTTC.

The chain carries TRBV7-9 and TRBJ1-5; D might be TRBD1 (6 bases). Germline CDR1 and CDR2: SEHNR and FQNEAQ (reference sequence). The CDR3 is made up of 13 amino acids. V lost 4 bases and J lost 7, with 11 bases in between. In nucleotides, the CDR3 is TGTGCCAGCAGCTCCACAGGGAGCCAGCCCCAGCATTTT. Its protein is CASSSTGSQPQHF.

This rearrangement joins TRBV7-3 to TRBJ1-2; tentatively, D is TRBD1 (6 bases). Germline CDR1 and CDR2: SGHTA and FQGTGA. The CDR3 runs to 12 residues. Trimming took 6 bases from V and 4 from J, leaving 9 bases between them. DNA for the CDR3: TGTGCCAGCAGACAGGGAGTCTATGGCTACACCTTC. Translating it yields CASRQGVYGYTF.